One T cell receptor (beta chain) is described in this entry. This clonotype was observed a few times. No cognate antigen has been identified for it. The sample holds no much larger clone one base away, and base qualities are not on file. Stable Graves' hyperthyroidism was defined as no progression to ophthalmopathy during 18 months of follow-up. Hyperthyroidism patients were newly diagnosed, with disease duration under 2 months, and aged 18 to 65 years. Patients with uncontrolled infections, other autoimmune diseases, pregnancy or lactation were excluded. Diagnoses were based on clinical symptoms, serum thyroxine and TRAb, thyroid ultrasound and orbital computed tomography. PBMCs were isolated from more than 9 ml of fresh peripheral blood by Ficoll-Paque density gradient centrifugation. Total RNA was extracted with Trizol reagent, and quality was checked on an Agilent 2100 Bioanalyzer. The germline V gene encodes CDR1 MNHEY and CDR2 SVGEGT. V loses 8 bases, J loses 0 bases, and the germline ends lie 14 bases apart. Measured from the cysteine to the phenylalanine, the CDR3 is 15 residues long. This entry keeps only the CDR3 DNA: 45 bases, framed from base 1.

This entry belongs to a study of T cells in Graves' hyperthyroidism and ophthalmopathy (dated by TCRdb to between 2017 and 2020). The study in broad terms: Peripheral blood was collected at initial diagnosis, before any treatment. To identify distinguishing TCR V-J signatures, a discovery cohort of 90 to 100 patients was used, comprising roughly 45 with Graves' ophthalmopathy and some 60 with stable Graves' hyperthyroidism. Whether ophthalmopathy could be predicted prospectively was tested in an independent validation cohort made up of roughly 20 hyperthyroidism patients plus 17 patients who later progressed to ophthalmopathy. For training and testing, the approximately 97 patients in the discovery cohort were randomly divided in a 7:3 ratio. Thyroid tissue and blood T-cell repertoires from six Graves' hyperthyroidism patients were also compared in the study. Once sampling was done, hyperthyroidism patients were given methimazole at a starting dose of 30 mg daily, whereas ophthalmopathy patients were given high-dose intravenous methylprednisolone. TCR Vbeta CDR3 sequencing of 120 to 150 peripheral blood samples (about 45 ophthalmopathy, 70 to 85 hyperthyroidism and roughly 17 progressor patients) is reported in the paper. General findings and caveats noted by the study authors: No statistical method was used to fix the sample size in advance, and group allocation was not hidden from the investigators. In validation, the model predicted progression to ophthalmopathy a median of about 6 months before onset, with approximately 70% sensitivity and roughly 72% specificity. Blood samples also contained most of the expanded thyroid clonotypes (frequency above 0.001), which suggests that blood repertoires may reflect thyroid immune responses. A 13 V-J signature model separated ophthalmopathy from stable hyperthyroidism, with around 91% sensitivity and roughly 84% specificity in cross-validation and 80%/75% in testing.

The TCR beta CDR3 regions were amplified from RNA transcripts. For the first round of RT-PCR on the TCR CDR3, the HTBI primer set was used together with the Qiagen OneStep RT-PCR kit. A second multiplex PCR round built the libraries, followed by size selection and purification. Libraries were sequenced paired-end with 100 bp reads on an Illumina HiSeq2000. From the authors' description of their analysis: SOAPnuke was used to process the raw data, with reads discarded if the reads contained adapters or uncalled bases, had a mean Phred below 15, or lacked an exact constant-primer or identifier match. COPE v1.2.5 was used to merge high-quality paired reads, and clonotypes were defined as unique nucleotide sequences. MiTCR v1.1 was used to align clonotypes to the IMGT TRBV, TRBD and TRBJ reference segments. The analysis included only V-J combinations with a frequency above 0.0001, which together covered roughly 99% of the repertoires. The TCS score was defined as F50 (clonal expansion) divided by E x V (chaos), with BLOSUM62-based TCRdist calculated between CDR3 peptides within each V-J. Welch's t-statistics and random forest reduced some 510 V-J features to roughly 13, which were used in a naive Bayes classifier (R e1071). In TCRdb, the public reads were trimmed at Q25 with fastp and aligned with MiXCR, with productive beta chains retained. Records with the same CDR3 protein are collapsed into one entry carrying the most frequent genes and DNA. These V and J calls derive from TCRdb rather than the authors' analysis. Within this sample are 600,000 to 900,000 distinct CDR3 sequences, with 16% of them counted one time only. Clones ranked in the top ten supply about 8.4% of the sample.

Sequencing was carried out using blood. This receptor chain uses TRBV6-2 or TRBV6-3 and TRBJ2-1, and perhaps TRBD2 as D gene, on 6 matching bases. This clonotype was sampled from a man aged 18 to 35 with Graves' hyperthyroidism. CDR3 sequence: CASDGSPRSYNEQFF. The base sequence is TGTGCCAGCGACGGGAGCCCCCGCTCCTACAATGAGCAGTTCTTC.